The T cell receptor beta chain under discussion was sequenced for a study of cytotoxic CD8 clonotypes in ibrutinib-treated CLL. General observations from the study: Stable or contracted on treatment, public clonotypes were also uncommon.

Depths of 1 in 200,000 to 1 in 1 million T cells were the sequencing target. TCRdb's copy holds only in-frame clones and misses some; the assay was immunoSEQ multiplex PCR. In the table there are some 140,000 clones, under 90% of which are singletons. Extraction of roughly 2 micrograms of genomic DNA from cryopreserved PBMCs supplied material for TCR beta libraries. For this clone: Its matching antigen is unknown.

Trimming took off 5 bases at V and 1 base at J, with 8 bases between the two ends. This CDR3 has 14 amino acids. Germline CDR1 SGHTA, CDR2 FQGNSA. This rearrangement joins TRBV7-2 to TRBJ2-2, with D perhaps matching TRBD1 (6 bases). The specimen comprised PBMCs, sampled after 24 months of ibrutinib treatment. The clonotype was recovered from a human donor with chronic lymphocytic leukemia. In DNA form, the CDR3 reads TGTGCCAGCAGCCCGGGACAGAACACCGGGGAGCTGTTTTTT. Translated: CASSPGQNTGELFF.